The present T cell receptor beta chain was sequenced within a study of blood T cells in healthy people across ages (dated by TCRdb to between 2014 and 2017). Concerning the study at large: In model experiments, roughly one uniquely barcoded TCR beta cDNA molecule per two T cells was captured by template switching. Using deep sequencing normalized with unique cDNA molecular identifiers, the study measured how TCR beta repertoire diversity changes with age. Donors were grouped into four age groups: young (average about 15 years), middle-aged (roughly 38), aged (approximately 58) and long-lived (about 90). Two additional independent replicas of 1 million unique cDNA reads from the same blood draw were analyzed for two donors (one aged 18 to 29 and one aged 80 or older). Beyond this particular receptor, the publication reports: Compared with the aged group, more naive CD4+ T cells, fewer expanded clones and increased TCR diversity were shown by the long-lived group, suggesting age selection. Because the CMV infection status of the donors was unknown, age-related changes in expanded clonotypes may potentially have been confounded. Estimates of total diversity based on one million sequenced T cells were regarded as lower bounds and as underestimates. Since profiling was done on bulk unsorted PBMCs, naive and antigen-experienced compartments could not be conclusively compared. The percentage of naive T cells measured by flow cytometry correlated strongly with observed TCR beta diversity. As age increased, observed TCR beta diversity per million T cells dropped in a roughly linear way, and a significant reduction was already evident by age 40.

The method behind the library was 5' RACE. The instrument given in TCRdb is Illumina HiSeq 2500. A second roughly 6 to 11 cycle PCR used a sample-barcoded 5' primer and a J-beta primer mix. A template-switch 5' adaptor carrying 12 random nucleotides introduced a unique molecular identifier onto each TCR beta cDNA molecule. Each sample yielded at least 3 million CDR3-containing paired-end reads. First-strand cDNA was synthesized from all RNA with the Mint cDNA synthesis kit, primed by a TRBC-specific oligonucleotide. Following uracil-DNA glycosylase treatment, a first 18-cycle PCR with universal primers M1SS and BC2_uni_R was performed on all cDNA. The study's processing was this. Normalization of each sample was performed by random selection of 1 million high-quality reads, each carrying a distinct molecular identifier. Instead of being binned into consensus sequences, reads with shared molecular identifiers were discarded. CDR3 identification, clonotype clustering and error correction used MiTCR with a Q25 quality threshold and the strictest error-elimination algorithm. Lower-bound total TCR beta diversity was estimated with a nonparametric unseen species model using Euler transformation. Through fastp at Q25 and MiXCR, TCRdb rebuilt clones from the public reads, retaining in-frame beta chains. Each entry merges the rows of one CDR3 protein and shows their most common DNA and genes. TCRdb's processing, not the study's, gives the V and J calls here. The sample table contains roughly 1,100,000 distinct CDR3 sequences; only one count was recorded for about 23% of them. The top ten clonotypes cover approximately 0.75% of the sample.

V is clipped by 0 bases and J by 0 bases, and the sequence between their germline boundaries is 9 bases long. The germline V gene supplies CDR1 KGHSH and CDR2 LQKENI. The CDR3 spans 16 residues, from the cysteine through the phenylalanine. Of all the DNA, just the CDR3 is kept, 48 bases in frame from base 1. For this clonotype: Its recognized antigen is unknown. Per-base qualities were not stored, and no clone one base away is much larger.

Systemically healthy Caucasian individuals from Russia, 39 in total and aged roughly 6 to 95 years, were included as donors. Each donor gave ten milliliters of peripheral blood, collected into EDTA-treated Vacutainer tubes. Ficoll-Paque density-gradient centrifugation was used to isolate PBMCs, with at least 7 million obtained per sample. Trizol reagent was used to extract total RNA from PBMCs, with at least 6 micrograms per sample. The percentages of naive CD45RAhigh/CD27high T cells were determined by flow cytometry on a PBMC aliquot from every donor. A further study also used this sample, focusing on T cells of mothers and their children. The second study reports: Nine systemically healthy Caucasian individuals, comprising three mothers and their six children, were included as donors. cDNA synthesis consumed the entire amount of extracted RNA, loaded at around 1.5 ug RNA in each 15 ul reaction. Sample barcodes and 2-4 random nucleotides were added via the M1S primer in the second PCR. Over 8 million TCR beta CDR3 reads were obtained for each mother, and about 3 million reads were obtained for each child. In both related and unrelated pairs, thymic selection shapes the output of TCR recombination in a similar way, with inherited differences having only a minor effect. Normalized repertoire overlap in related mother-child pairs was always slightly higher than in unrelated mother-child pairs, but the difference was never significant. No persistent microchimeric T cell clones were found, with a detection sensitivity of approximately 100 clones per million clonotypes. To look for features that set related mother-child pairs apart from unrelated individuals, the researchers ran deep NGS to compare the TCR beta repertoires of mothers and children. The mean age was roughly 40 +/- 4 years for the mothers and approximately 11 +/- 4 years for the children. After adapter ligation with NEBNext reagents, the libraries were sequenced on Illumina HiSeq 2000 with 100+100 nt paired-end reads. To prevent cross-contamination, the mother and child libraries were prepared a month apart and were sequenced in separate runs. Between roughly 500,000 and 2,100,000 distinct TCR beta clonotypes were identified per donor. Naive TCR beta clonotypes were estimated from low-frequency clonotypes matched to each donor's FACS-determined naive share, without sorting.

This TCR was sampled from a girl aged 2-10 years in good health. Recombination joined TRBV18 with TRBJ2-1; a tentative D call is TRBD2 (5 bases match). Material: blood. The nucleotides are TGTGCCAGCTCACCACCGGGGAGTAGCTCCTACAATGAGCAGTTCTTC. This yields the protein CASSPPGSSSYNEQFF.